What follows describes a single T cell receptor beta chain. Its antigen is currently unknown. The CDR3 loop spans 17 amino acids. Germline lookup yields CDR1 KGHSH and CDR2 LQKENI. J gave up 0 bases and V 6 bases, and 8 bases lay outside the gene matches. The sample is drawn from a study of cytomegalovirus exposure and HLA in healthy donors. Study overall: The roughly 100 million unique TCR beta sequences, from about 179 million T cells, were found by an earlier analysis.

Broader study findings: Sequencing probably produced one cluster of sequence variants that were highly shared. TCR beta chains associated with HLA were, in a later analysis, more clonally expanded than equally common others.

Researchers ran the PCR with 60 Vbeta and 13 Jbeta primers. Some clones are missing from TCRdb's copy, which holds only in-frame ones; the method was immunoSEQ multiplex PCR. The top ten hold 3% to 3.5% of the sample, which has about 140,000 clones, around 80% seen once. This clonotype originated in a man aged 35-49 years in good health and CMV-seronegative. This chain uses TRBV18 with TRBJ2-6, with 7 bases identical to TRBD1. The sample was PBMCs. DNA of the CDR3: TGTGCCAGCTCCTCGACAGGGCTCCCCTCTGGGGCCAACGTCCTGACTTTC. This codes for CASSSTGLPSGANVLTF.